This T cell receptor beta chain is from a study of blood T cell repertoires in COVID-19. Trimming took 4 bases from V and 0 from J, leaving 13 bases between them. Germline CDR1 and CDR2: LNHDA and SQIVND (reference sequence). The CDR3 length is 16 residues. Produced via immunoSEQ multiplex PCR; TCRdb's table is partial and in-frame only. Of approximately 110,000 clones in the sample, 86% were seen once. The sample consisted of peripheral blood. This sequence originates from a man aged 40-49 years with acute or convalescent COVID-19. The V gene is TRBV19, the J gene TRBJ1-5, with a possible D match to TRBD1 (6 bases). CDR3 nucleotides: TGTGCCAGTAGTAGGGGGCAGACCTCTAGCAATCAGCCCCAGCATTTT. As protein: CASSRGQTSSNQPQHF. The variable domain in full, completed from reference TRBV19 and TRBJ1-5, reads DGGITQSPKYLFRKEGQNVTLSCEQNLNHDAMYWYRQDPGQGLRLIYYSQIVNDFQKGDIAEGYSVSREKKESFPLTVTSAQKNPTAFYLCASSRGQTSSNQPQHFGDGTRLSIL.